The following is a T cell receptor (beta chain) sequence with its context. The antigen it recognizes is unknown. No base quality information exists; no much larger clone differs at one position. TCRbeta CDR3 regions were amplified from genomic DNA by a two-step, bias-controlled multiplex PCR. The multiplex PCR used primers specific for every TRBV and TRBJ gene segment. TCRbeta repertoire data were generated with the immunoSEQ Assay. The study's own analysis went as follows. To merge closely related sequences, reads went through filtering and clustering using a relative-frequency ratio and a modified nearest-neighbor algorithm. IMGT annotation was followed for the assignment of V, D and J genes to CDR3 sequences. Template counts were normalized for PCR amplification bias and quantified against synthetic TCR CDR3 analog sequences. Only unique productive sequences, defined as in-frame CDR3 sequences lacking stop codons, were included in the analyses. The immunoSEQ Analyzer software was used to compute clonality, defined as 1 minus Pielou's evenness, and iChao1 richness. Statistical testing was performed in JMP, using Student's t-test or a non-parametric test depending on Shapiro-Wilk normality results. As stored in TCRdb, this immuneACCESS dataset retains in-frame rearrangements with V and J assigned. A fraction of the clones does not appear; measured against another copy, unresolved V genes explain less than half of the discrepancy, and the remainder lacks a known reason. V and J calls plus clone size are reproduced from that table; the DNA served to infer D and trimming. This sample lists roughly 5,400 clones; about 97% were detected once. The biggest ten clones account for roughly 8.6% of the sample.

These data belong to a study of naive CD8 T cells in extremely preterm neonates (dated by TCRdb to 2016 to 2017). Describing the broader study: The adult participants' age range is given as 25-50 years in the abstract but as 20-50 years in the methods. TCRbeta CDR3 repertoires of sorted naive CD8+ T cells were compared across four age groups: extremely preterm neonates, term neonates, young children and adults. The full study reports these points: As limitations, the authors pointed to a small sample size and variable productive template counts among preterm samples. To track T cell development within individuals, the authors urged prospective longitudinal studies of preterm and term neonates. Compared with the older groups, preterm CDR3s were shorter and closer to germline, carrying fewer N additions and showing less junctional trimming. Preterm neonates had significantly lower iChao1 richness than all other age groups (p < 0.05) and an even clone distribution, indicating a less rich repertoire. A higher proportion of shared CDR3 nucleotide sequences was found in preterm neonates (2.7%) than in term neonates (approximately 0.4%), young children (about 0.03%) and adults (approximately 0.01%).

The peripheral blood donors were five healthy children aged roughly 15-60 months who were having elective routine surgery, plus five healthy nonsmoking adults. The adult controls were healthy nonsmokers aged roughly 20-55 years, with a median age of roughly 38 years. A FACSAria III cell sorter was used to sort live, Annexin V-negative naive CD8+ T cells (CD3+CD8+CD45RA+CCR7+). Between roughly 17,000 and 110,000 naive CD8+ T cells were sorted per sample. Mononuclear cells were isolated from diluted blood by Ficoll-Paque density gradient centrifugation. Before sorting, mononuclear cells were cryopreserved in approximately 10% DMSO with 90% FBS and kept in long-term storage at -150 degrees C. After thawing, cells were stained with Annexin V along with antibodies against CD3, CD8, CCR7 and CD45RA. Genomic DNA was extracted from snap-frozen sorted cell pellets with the DNeasy Blood and Tissue Kit. Measured from the cysteine to the phenylalanine, the CDR3 is 12 residues long. Just the 36-base CDR3 DNA is kept, in frame starting at base 1. The germline V gene encodes CDR1 GTSNPN and CDR2 SVGIG (reference sequence). Trimming removed 7 bases from V and 10 bases from J; the gene matches leave 8 bases unexplained.

The receptor comes from a human donor in good health. Source material: naive CD8+ T cells from blood. In this chain, TRBV30 is recombined with TRBJ2-1; TRBD1 fits 9 bases in the junction. CDR3 reads: CALDRGVGEQFF. The bases read TGTGCCTTGGACAGGGGTGTTGGAGAGCAGTTCTTC.